These 11 T cell receptor beta chains came from one sample sequenced in a study of early T cells in non-severe SARS-CoV-2 infection. TCRdb itself ran the 5' RACE reads through MiXCR, one entry per CDR3 protein. The table has 46,000 or so distinct CDR3 sequences, about 12% seen once; the top ten hold roughly 10%. Sequencing used whole blood. These receptors were taken from an adult who was a healthcare worker with PCR-confirmed SARS-CoV-2 infection or an uninfected control (not recorded which).

This chain joins TRBV10-1 and TRBJ2-1; 11 bases align to TRBD2. From germline, CDR1 is WNHNN and CDR2 SYGVQD (reference sequence). The CDR3 runs to 16 residues. With 5 bases clipped from V and 5 bases from J, the junction kept 8 bases outside the gene matches. The CDR3 nucleotides are TGCGCCAGCAGTTCCCCGGGACTAGCGGATCACAATGAGCAGTTCTTC. This codes for CASSSPGLADHNEQFF.

In this sample, this clonotype turned up many times. V and J are TRBV3-1 and TRBJ1-2; D call uncertain. The germline gives CDR1 LGHDT, CDR2 YNNKEL (reference sequence). The CDR3 loop spans 13 amino acids. Deletions cut 1 base from V and 7 bases from J, with 10 bases between. The CDR3 is CASSQALTGGYTF. The CDR3 bases are TGTGCCAGCAGCCAAGCCCTGACCGGTGGCTACACCTTC.

This clonotype was seen a handful of times. The V call is TRBV29-1, the J call TRBJ1-2; unclear D gene. V was pared by 6 bases and J by 2 bases, with 13 bases between. Germline assignment: CDR1 SQVTM and CDR2 ANQGSEA. CDR3 size: 13 residues. The CDR3 region has the DNA TGCAGCGTCCGGCAGCGCTCCAACTATGGCTACACCTTC. Its protein product is CSVRQRSNYGYTF.

V gene TRBV5-1 combines with J gene TRBJ2-7; unclear D gene. V lost 0 bases, J lost 5 bases, and 9 bases lay in between. The CDR3 extends over 13 amino acids. Germline values: CDR1 SGHRS, CDR2 YFSETQ. In DNA, the CDR3 is TGCGCCAGCAGCTTGGTAGGGAAGGACGAGCAGTACTTC. Translation: CASSLVGKDEQYF.

This clonotype was recorded at least ten times. The V call is TRBV29-1, the J call TRBJ2-3; weak D call: TRBD1 (6 bases). CDR1 is SQVTM and CDR2 is ANQGSEA in the germline V gene. V was cut by 4 bases and J by 3 bases, with 8 bases left in between. This CDR3 contains 12 residues. The CDR3 here is CSVVTGTDTQYF. The CDR3, as DNA: TGCAGCGTTGTGACAGGAACAGATACGCAGTATTTT.

In this sample, this clonotype turned up many times. The CDR3 nucleotides read TGTGCCAGCAGCCAAGCCCGGCAGGGGTCCGAAAAACTGTTTTTT. Amino acids: CASSQARQGSEKLFF. V is TRBV3-1 and J is TRBJ1-4; TRBD1 is a possible D gene (6 bases). Trimming shortened V by 1 base and J by 8 bases, and 14 bases separated the two germline ends. The CDR3 covers 15 residues. CDR1 LGHDT and CDR2 YNNKEL come from the germline V gene (reference sequence).

In this sample, this clonotype turned up many times. This chain joins TRBV15 and TRBJ1-5; maybe TRBD1 (6 bases). V lost 5 bases and J 2 bases, leaving 7 bases between the germline ends. Germline values: CDR1 LNHNV, CDR2 YYDKDF (reference sequence). The CDR3 length is 13 residues. CDR3 in DNA: TGTGCCACCAGCCGGACAGGCAATCAGCCCCAGCATTTT. It yields the protein CATSRTGNQPQHF.

The rearrangement uses TRBV5-1 and TRBJ2-3; 8 positions match TRBD2. The CDR3 runs to 15 residues. The germline CDR1 and CDR2 sequences are SGHRS and YFSETQ. The V and J ends lost 0 bases and 2 bases, in that order; junction bases with no gene match: 2. The CDR3 reads CASSLDGGATDTQYF. CDR3 coding DNA: TGCGCCAGCAGCTTGGACGGGGGGGCCACAGATACGCAGTATTTT.

The chain employs TRBV29-1 and TRBJ2-1; D not certain. The germline CDR1 and CDR2 sequences are SQVTM and ANQGSEA. V was trimmed by 4 bases and J by 5 bases, leaving 12 bases between them. CDR3 length: 13 residues. CDR3 sequence: CSVAGPGHNEQFF. CDR3 sequence (DNA): TGCAGCGTTGCAGGCCCCGGCCACAATGAGCAGTTCTTC.

This clonotype has at least ten counts. The J gene is TRBJ2-7, the V gene TRBV11-1; TRBD1 matches at 9 bases. The CDR3 sequence is 11 residues long. Germline V gene data show CDR1 as SGHAT and CDR2 as FQDESV (reference sequence). J lost 10 bases, V lost 5 bases, and 3 bases had no gene match. The CDR3 here is CASSMDRGQYF. The CDR3 bases are TGTGCCAGCAGCATGGACAGGGGCCAGTACTTC. The entire variable domain, with the rest obtained from reference TRBV11-1 and TRBJ2-7, is as follows: EAEVAQSPRYKITEKSQAVAFWCDPISGHATLYWYRQILGQGPELLVQFQDESVVDDSQLPKDRFSAERLKGVDSTLKIQPAELGDSAMYLCASSMDRGQYFGPGTRLTVT.

This rearrangement joins TRBV7-6 to TRBJ1-2, with TRBD1 identical over 7 bases. V was pared by 1 base and J by 3 bases, with 2 bases of the junction left unmatched. The germline CDR1 and CDR2 sequences are SGHVS and FNYEAQ. The CDR3 consists of 14 residues. In DNA form, the CDR3 reads TGTGCCAGCAGCTTAGGGGGACAGCACTATGGCTACACCTTC. Protein product: CASSLGGQHYGYTF.